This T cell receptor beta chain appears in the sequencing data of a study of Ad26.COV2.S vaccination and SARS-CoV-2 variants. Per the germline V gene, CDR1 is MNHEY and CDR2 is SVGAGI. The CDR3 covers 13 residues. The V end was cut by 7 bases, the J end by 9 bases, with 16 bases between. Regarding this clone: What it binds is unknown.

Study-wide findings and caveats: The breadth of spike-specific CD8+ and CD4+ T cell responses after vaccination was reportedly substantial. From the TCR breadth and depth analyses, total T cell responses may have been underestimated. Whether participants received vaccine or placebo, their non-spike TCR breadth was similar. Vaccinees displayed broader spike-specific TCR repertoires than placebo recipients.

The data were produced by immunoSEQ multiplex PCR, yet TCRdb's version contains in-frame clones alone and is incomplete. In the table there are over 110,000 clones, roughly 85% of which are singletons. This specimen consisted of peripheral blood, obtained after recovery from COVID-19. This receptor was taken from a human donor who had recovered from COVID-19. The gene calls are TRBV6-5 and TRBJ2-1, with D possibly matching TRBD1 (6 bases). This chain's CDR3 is CASKGIGGSEQFF. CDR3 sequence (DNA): TGTGCCAGCAAGGGCATTGGGGGCTCTGAGCAGTTCTTC.